The 9 T cell receptor beta chains reported below all come from one sample, sequenced in a study of blood T cell repertoires in COVID-19. The repertoire was sequenced with immunoSEQ multiplex PCR; TCRdb's copy has only in-frame clones and lacks some. Here the sample spans 120,000 or so clones, about four fifths being singletons. Sequencing was carried out using peripheral blood. Every receptor here comes from a man in his forties with active or convalescent COVID-19.

This sequence joins TRBV7-2 and TRBJ2-2, with a possible D match to TRBD1 (6 bases). CDR1 SGHTA and CDR2 FQGNSA come from the germline V gene. The V end was cut by 1 base, the J end by 7 bases, with 16 bases between. The CDR3 sequence is 16 residues long. The CDR3 DNA reads TGTGCCAGCAGCTTAGGATCAGGGGTAATGAACGGGGAGCTGTTTTTT. Its protein is CASSLGSGVMNGELFF.

The CDR3 protein is CASSVGPQGANEKLFF. The CDR3 nucleotides read TGTGCCAGCAGCGTAGGGCCACAGGGGGCAAATGAAAAACTGTTTTTT. V is TRBV9 and J is TRBJ1-4; 9 bases line up with TRBD1. CDR1 SGDLS and CDR2 YYNGEE come from the germline V gene. CDR3 length: 16 residues. V was pared by 0 bases and J by 5 bases, with 5 bases of the junction left unmatched.

The V call is TRBV11-2, the J call TRBJ2-7, with a weak D call TRBD2 (6 bases). CDR1 and CDR2 from the germline V gene are SGHAT and FQNNGV. The CDR3 runs 14 residues. With 5 bases removed from V and 0 bases from J, the gap between germline ends came to 11 bases. The CDR3 DNA is TGTGCCAGCAGCAGCGGGTGGGCCTCCTACGAGCAGTACTTC. Protein: CASSSGWASYEQYF.

The J gene is TRBJ2-1, the V gene TRBV7-9; 8 nucleotides match TRBD2. The CDR3 runs 16 residues. Germline loops: CDR1 SEHNR, CDR2 FQNEAQ (reference sequence). V lost 6 bases, J lost 0 bases, and 7 bases stayed unmatched. CDR3 amino acids: CASRAPGGLSYNEQFF. The CDR3 region has the DNA TGTGCCAGCAGGGCACCGGGGGGGCTCTCCTACAATGAGCAGTTCTTC.

This chain uses TRBV24-1 with TRBJ1-4; D might be TRBD1 (5 bases). The V end lost 0 bases, the J end lost 8 bases, and 21 bases lay between the germline ends. Germline V CDR1 and CDR2: KGHDR, SFDVKD. The CDR3 has 18 amino acids. As DNA, the CDR3 is TGTGCCACCAGTGATTTGCCGCGACAGACAGACCTACCCGAAAAACTGTTTTTT. It yields the protein CATSDLPRQTDLPEKLFF.

J is TRBJ2-7 and V is TRBV30, with TRBD1 matching 8 bases. CDR1 is GTSNPN and CDR2 is SVGIG in the germline V gene (reference sequence). This CDR3 is built from 14 residues. V was clipped by 3 bases and J by 5 bases; unmatched bases: 9. This chain's CDR3 is CAWSRDRPPHEQYF. The CDR3 nucleotides read TGTGCCTGGAGCCGGGACAGGCCTCCGCACGAGCAGTACTTC.

V usage is TRBV24-1 and J usage is TRBJ2-3, with 11 nucleotides matching TRBD2. The trim removed 5 bases at V and 3 bases at J, leaving 6 bases unmatched. CDR1 is KGHDR, CDR2 SFDVKD, per germline. This CDR3 contains 16 residues. CDR3 sequence reads: CATSGATSGSTDTQYF. The DNA for the CDR3 is TGTGCCACCAGTGGTGCTACTAGCGGGAGTACAGATACGCAGTATTTT.

This clone was recorded only once. The chain joins TRBV10-3 to TRBJ2-3; 8 bases are a match to TRBD1. The germline V gene has CDR1 ENHRY and CDR2 SYGVKD. V trimming: 6 bases; J trimming: 6 bases; junction bases outside the gene matches: 17. The CDR3 spans 17 residues. The CDR3 protein is CAIRPAGGNVLADTQYF. As DNA, the CDR3 is TGTGCCATCAGACCAGCAGGGGGCAATGTTTTAGCTGATACGCAGTATTTT.

The chain links TRBV28 to TRBJ1-6, with TRBD1 matching over 10 bases. Per the germline V gene, CDR1 is MDHEN and CDR2 is SYDVKM. The CDR3 is made up of 15 amino acids. V was clipped by 7 bases and J by 9 bases; unmatched bases: 9. CDR3 nucleotides: TGTGCCAGCACTAGGACAGGGGGATTATTTTCACCCCTCCACTTT. Translating it yields CASTRTGGLFSPLHF.